The 31 T cell receptor beta chains presented below share a single source sample, sequenced in a study of vaccination and CD4 T cells after COVID-19. An Oncomine TCR Beta short-read assay was used to sequence the DNA from cultured CD4+ T cells. TCRdb called the PCR reads again in MiXCR, with one record for every CDR3 protein. Among about 20,000 distinct CDR3 sequences listed, 25% to 30% were seen once. As for treatment: approximately nine-day PBMC culture with coronavirus spike peptide pools or control peptides (ViraFEST assay). No antigen is known for these receptors. The sequenced sample was cultured CD4+ T cells from blood. Receptors originate from a human donor with COVID-19.

This clonotype was seen only a few times. The chain links TRBV6-5 to TRBJ1-4, with D perhaps matching TRBD1 (5 bases). Trimming removed 2 bases from V and 4 bases from J, with 11 bases in between. This CDR3 has 15 amino acids. Germline CDR1 and CDR2: MNHEY and SVGAGI. This CDR3 is CASSYGDSLNEKLFF. The CDR3 region has the DNA TGTGCCAGCAGTTACGGCGACAGCCTTAATGAAAAACTGTTTTTT.

The chain joins TRBV20-1 to TRBJ1-1; 7 bases align to TRBD1. CDR1 and CDR2 (germline): DFQATT, SNEGSKA (reference sequence). V lost 3 bases, J lost 2 bases, and 3 bases stayed unmatched. The CDR3 runs to 13 residues. This chain's CDR3 is CSARGTANTEAFF. The CDR3 DNA is TGCAGTGCTAGGGGGACAGCTAACACTGAAGCTTTCTTT.

This rearrangement joins TRBV12-3 or TRBV12-4 to TRBJ1-6, with D tentatively TRBD1 (6 bases). The V gene lost 5 bases and the J gene lost 9 bases, with 17 bases spanning the gap. This CDR3 is 15 amino acids long. The CDR3 DNA reads as TGTGCCAGCAGTCCCCGCGGGGGGGCAGGTTCACCCCTCCACTTT. Its protein product is CASSPRGGAGSPLHF.

This chain connects TRBV6-1 to TRBJ1-1; 8 bases are a match to TRBD1. CDR1 and CDR2 from the germline V gene are MNHNS and SASEGT. Unmatched junction bases numbered 4, after V lost 4 bases and J lost 0 bases. The CDR3 covers 15 residues. The CDR3 loop reads CASSVQGEMNTEAFF. CDR3 DNA sequence: TGTGCCAGCAGTGTACAGGGGGAGATGAACACTGAAGCTTTCTTT.

This chain connects TRBV10-2 to TRBJ2-7; 10 bases map to TRBD1. The CDR3 consists of 16 residues. Germline V gives CDR1 WSHSY, CDR2 SAAADI. Trimming removed 5 bases from V and 3 bases from J; junction bases left unmatched: 10. CDR3 loop: CASSYSGTGVGYEQYF. The CDR3 region has the DNA TGCGCCAGCAGTTATTCCGGGACAGGGGTTGGCTACGAGCAGTACTTC.

The V gene is TRBV9, the J gene TRBJ1-5; 7 bases match TRBD1. The CDR3 runs 14 residues. Trimming cost V 7 bases and J 3 bases; bases outside gene matches: 7. CDR1 is SGDLS and CDR2 is YYNGEE in the germline V gene. The CDR3 DNA reads TGTGCCAGCGCAACAGGGGTGAACAATCAGCCCCAGCATTTT. Translated, it gives CASATGVNNQPQHF. The full variable domain, its missing parts supplied by reference TRBV9 and TRBJ1-5, is DSGVTQTPKHLITATGQRVTLRCSPRSGDLSVYWYQQSLDQGLQFLIQYYNGEERAKGNILERFSAQQFPDLHSELNLSSLELGDSALYFCASATGVNNQPQHFGDGTRLSIL.

The chain is built from TRBV4-3 and TRBJ2-1; 9 bases align to TRBD2. The V segment lost 0 bases and the J segment 4 bases; nucleotides outside the gene matches: 10. This CDR3 contains 18 residues. Germline CDR1 is LGHNA and CDR2 is YSLEER. CDR3 nucleotide sequence: TGCGCCAGCAGCCAAGATACGCAGCGGGGGGCGGGATACAATGAGCAGTTCTTC. Translation gives CASSQDTQRGAGYNEQFF.

The genes are TRBV11-3 and TRBJ1-2; TRBD1 is a possible D gene (6 bases). Germline V gene data show CDR1 as SGHNT and CDR2 as YENEEA. The CDR3 extends over 14 amino acids. Trimming took 5 bases from V and 4 from J, leaving 14 bases between them. The CDR3 is CASSIRLGAYGYTF. CDR3 nucleotide sequence: TGTGCCAGCAGCATTAGATTGGGGGCCTATGGCTACACCTTC.

The chain carries TRBV20-1 and TRBJ2-1; 10 nucleotides align to TRBD2. CDR3 length equals 14 residues. V lost 6 bases to trimming and J lost 4 bases; unmatched junction nucleotides: 6. The germline gives CDR1 DFQATT, CDR2 SNEGSKA (reference sequence). The CDR3 here is CSAAGTSVYNEQFF. In nucleotides, the CDR3 is TGCAGTGCCGCGGGGACTAGCGTGTACAATGAGCAGTTCTTC.

The chain recombines TRBV10-3 with TRBJ2-5; weak D call: TRBD2 (6 bases). Trimming took off 9 bases at V and 5 bases at J, with 19 bases between the two ends. Germline V lookup: CDR1 ENHRY, CDR2 SYGVKD. CDR3 size: 14 residues. CDR3 nucleotides: TGTGCCATTCCAGATCGGGGAGGATGGGAGACCCAGTACTTC. Protein: CAIPDRGGWETQYF.

The count of this clonotype is one. This chain links TRBV12-3 or TRBV12-4 with TRBJ2-1, with 7 nucleotides matching TRBD1. J was trimmed by 7 bases and V by 6 bases; bases with no gene match: 6. This CDR3 spans 13 amino acids. The CDR3 sequence is CASRWGQPNEQFF. CDR3 nucleotide sequence: TGTGCCAGCAGGTGGGGACAGCCGAATGAGCAGTTCTTC.

This chain uses TRBV5-4 with TRBJ1-6; a weak D match, TRBD1 (5 bases). CDR3 length: 14 residues. The germline V gene has CDR1 SGHNT and CDR2 YYREEE (reference sequence). Trimming cost V 2 bases and J 10 bases, with 13 bases left between them. In DNA, the CDR3 is TGTGCCAGCAGCTTAGAACACCAGGGCTCACCCCTCCACTTT. Amino acids: CASSLEHQGSPLHF.

This chain connects TRBV7-9 to TRBJ1-2, with 7 bases fitting TRBD1. V was clipped by 1 base and J by 4 bases; unmatched bases: 6. This CDR3 is built from 15 residues. Germline V gene sequence: CDR1 SEHNR, CDR2 FQNEAQ (reference sequence). This CDR3 reads CASSLEGGQVYGYTF. The DNA of the CDR3 is TGTGCCAGCAGCTTAGAGGGAGGACAGGTCTATGGCTACACCTTC. The variable domain in full, with the rest retrieved from reference TRBV7-9 and TRBJ1-2, is DTGVSQNPRHKITKRGQNVTFRCDPISEHNRLYWYRQTLGQGPEFLTYFQNEAQLEKSRLLSDRFSAERPKGSFSTLEIQRTEQGDSAMYLCASSLEGGQVYGYTFGSGTRLTVV.

The rearrangement joins TRBV20-1 to TRBJ2-5; 10 bases are a match to TRBD2. The germline V gene encodes CDR1 DFQATT and CDR2 SNEGSKA (reference sequence). Germline trimming cut 5 bases from V and 1 base from J; bases unmatched to any gene: 7. The CDR3 contains 15 residues. The CDR3 spells CSAEGAGGLQETQYF. The DNA for the CDR3 is TGCAGTGCTGAAGGAGCGGGGGGGCTCCAAGAGACCCAGTACTTC.

This sequence joins TRBV19 and TRBJ1-3, with a possible D match to TRBD1 (6 bases). Trimming took 0 bases from V and 2 from J, leaving 8 bases between them. Germline values: CDR1 LNHDA, CDR2 SQIVND (reference sequence). This CDR3 has 15 amino acids. The CDR3 spells CASSIDGGPGNTIYF. In nucleotides, the CDR3 is TGTGCCAGTAGTATAGATGGGGGCCCTGGAAACACCATATATTTT.

The rearrangement uses TRBV6-1 and TRBJ2-1; D could derive from TRBD1 or TRBD2 (8 bases each). The CDR3 consists of 16 residues. Germline-derived CDR1 and CDR2 are MNHNS and SASEGT. V lost 7 bases to trimming and J lost 8 bases, with 24 bases between them. CDR3 loop: CASIRAGGAGRDEQFF. CDR3 coding DNA: TGTGCCAGCATTAGGGCAGGGGGCGCCGGGAGGGATGAGCAGTTCTTC.

This chain uses TRBV19 with TRBJ2-2; D may be TRBD2 (5 bases). This CDR3 has 15 residues. The germline V gene encodes CDR1 LNHDA and CDR2 SQIVND (reference sequence). The ends were cut back, 2 bases at V and 4 bases at J, with 11 bases in the middle. CDR3: CASSILSAGTGELFF. The CDR3 coding sequence is TGTGCCAGTAGTATACTGTCGGCGGGCACCGGGGAGCTGTTTTTT.

Only a few counts were recorded for this clonotype. The chain combines TRBV7-9 with TRBJ1-2, with a possible D match to TRBD1 (6 bases). The CDR3 totals 15 residues. V shed 4 bases and J shed 4 bases, with 16 bases lying between them. Germline assignment: CDR1 SEHNR and CDR2 FQNEAQ (reference sequence). The CDR3 is CASSSTGRFGYGYTF. In DNA, the CDR3 is TGTGCCAGCAGCTCTACAGGGCGTTTCGGCTATGGCTACACCTTC.

The gene calls are TRBV20-1 and TRBJ1-2, with D possibly being TRBD1 (5 bases). Germline V lookup: CDR1 DFQATT, CDR2 SNEGSKA (reference sequence). Trimming removed 6 bases at V and 8 bases at J, with 13 bases between. This CDR3 is built from 11 residues. The CDR3 here is CSARDRFGYTF. In DNA, the CDR3 is TGCAGTGCCCGGGACCGCTTCGGCTACACCTTC.

The sample holds a few counts of this clonotype. The chain joins TRBV27 to TRBJ1-5, with D unresolved. Trimming left V 3 bases short and J 5 bases short, with 8 bases between. Germline CDR1 and CDR2: MNHEY and SMNVEV (reference sequence). The CDR3 contains 13 residues. The CDR3 sequence is CASSFTSDQPQHF. For the CDR3, the DNA is TGTGCCAGCAGTTTTACGTCGGATCAGCCCCAGCATTTT.

The chain joins TRBV6-1 to TRBJ1-3; D is unclear. The V end lost 0 bases, the J end lost 4 bases, and 7 bases lay between the germline ends. This CDR3 contains 14 residues. Germline loops: CDR1 MNHNS, CDR2 SASEGT. The CDR3 sequence is CASSEALQGNTIYF. The CDR3 nucleotides are TGTGCCAGCAGTGAAGCCCTACAAGGAAACACCATATATTTT.

The table lists this clonotype with a few counts. This chain links TRBV20-1 with TRBJ1-5, with D perhaps TRBD1 (6 bases). The length of the CDR3 is 16 residues. Germline V lookup: CDR1 DFQATT, CDR2 SNEGSKA (reference sequence). Trimming removed 6 bases at V and 0 bases at J, with 18 bases between. CDR3 bases: TGCAGTGCCTTATTACAGGGCCAATATAGCAATCAGCCCCAGCATTTT. Protein: CSALLQGQYSNQPQHF.

CDR3 DNA sequence: TGCAGTGCTCCCTCGGAGGGGTGGTATGGCTACACCTTC. It translates to CSAPSEGWYGYTF. The chain combines TRBV20-1 with TRBJ1-2; maybe TRBD1 (5 bases). The length of the CDR3 is 13 residues. The V gene's germline CDR1 is DFQATT and CDR2 SNEGSKA (reference sequence). V was clipped by 5 bases and J by 5 bases, with 15 bases between them.

There are a few counts of this clonotype. This chain uses TRBV27 with TRBJ1-6; D remains ambiguous. Germline loops: CDR1 MNHEY, CDR2 SMNVEV (reference sequence). Trimming cost V 7 bases and J 7 bases, with 8 bases left between them. The CDR3 is made up of 12 amino acids. CDR3 DNA: TGTGCCAGCACCAGCCTGAATTCACCCCTCCACTTT. Amino acid sequence: CASTSLNSPLHF.

The chain couples TRBV7-9 to TRBJ2-2; 11 positions match TRBD1. CDR3 length equals 15 residues. Germline CDR1 SEHNR, CDR2 FQNEAQ (reference sequence). V dropped 8 bases and J dropped 4; count of bases not matched to a gene: 6. Written as DNA, the CDR3 is TGTGCCAGCCTCCGGGACAGGGGGACCACCGGGGAGCTGTTTTTT. This encodes CASLRDRGTTGELFF.

The table lists this clonotype with a few counts. This chain uses TRBV12-3 or TRBV12-4 with TRBJ2-1; 9 bases are shared with TRBD1. V lost 7 bases, J lost 7 bases, and 8 bases stayed unmatched. The CDR3 is 14 residues long. In DNA form, the CDR3 reads TGTGCCAGCAACTGGGGGACAGGGAGTAATGAGCAGTTCTTC. The encoded protein is CASNWGTGSNEQFF.

This clonotype was seen a handful of times. This chain connects TRBV20-1 to TRBJ2-1, with TRBD2 identical over 11 bases. The junction had 15 bases not matched to a gene; V was cut back by 0 bases and J by 8 bases. The CDR3 covers 18 residues. From germline, CDR1 is DFQATT and CDR2 SNEGSKA (reference sequence). CDR3 amino acids: CSARDPQRLAGTRDEQFF. For the CDR3, the DNA is TGCAGTGCTAGAGATCCCCAGCGACTAGCGGGGACTCGCGATGAGCAGTTCTTC.

The chain recombines TRBV7-2 with TRBJ2-1; tentatively, D is TRBD1 (5 bases). Trimming took off 5 bases at V and 5 bases at J, with 10 bases between the two ends. CDR3 length: 13 residues. Germline CDR1 SGHTA, CDR2 FQGNSA. Written as DNA, the CDR3 is TGTGCCAGCAGCGTAGACAGACACAATGAGCAGTTCTTC. Its protein is CASSVDRHNEQFF.

This clonotype has a handful of counts. V usage is TRBV19 and J usage is TRBJ1-5; 8 nucleotides line up with TRBD1. V was pared by 10 bases and J by 6 bases, with 11 bases of the junction left unmatched. The CDR3 is 14 residues long. The germline V gene has CDR1 LNHDA and CDR2 SQIVND (reference sequence). CDR3 sequence: CATCGQGMGQPQHF. The CDR3 coding sequence is TGTGCCACCTGTGGACAGGGTATGGGTCAGCCCCAGCATTTT.

The gene calls are TRBV5-1 and TRBJ2-3; TRBD1 matches at 8 bases. V shed 1 base, J shed 3 bases, and the junction held 7 bases outside the gene matches. Germline V gives CDR1 SGHRS, CDR2 YFSETQ. The CDR3 runs to 16 residues. CDR3 nucleotides: TGCGCCAGCAGCTTGCAGGGGGCGGTAGGGACAGATACGCAGTATTTT. This gives the protein CASSLQGAVGTDTQYF.

Here the CDR3 DNA reads TGTGCCAGCAGCTTAGAGGCCAGGGGCTACGAGCAGTACTTC. Translated, it gives CASSLEARGYEQYF. The chain has TRBV7-2 and TRBJ2-7; TRBD1 might be the D (6 bases). Germline loops: CDR1 SGHTA, CDR2 FQGNSA. Trimming left V 1 base short and J 3 bases short, with 10 bases between. The CDR3 totals 14 residues.